This T cell receptor (beta chain) was sequenced in a study of cytomegalovirus exposure and HLA in healthy donors. Study-wide context: Earlier sequencing of some 190 million T cells yielded nearly 120 million unique TCR beta sequences.

The CDR3 totals 15 residues. V was shortened by 6 bases and J by 1 base, with 16 bases between the two germline ends. Germline V CDR1 and CDR2: SGDLS, YYNGEE. PCR was performed using 60 Vbeta and 13 Jbeta primers. Generated by immunoSEQ multiplex PCR, the TCRdb table keeps only in-frame clones and is missing some. Here the sample spans 55,000 to 85,000 clones, 60% to 80% being singletons. Turning to this clone: The target antigen is unknown.

Whole-study findings and limits: In the analysis, some V segments, TRBV6-2 and TRBV6-3 included, were excluded as indistinguishable. According to an earlier analysis, most TCR beta V segments yielded productive rearrangements about 90% or about 30% of the time.

This sequence originates from a woman in her thirties or forties in good health and CMV-seropositive. The rearrangement uses TRBV9 and TRBJ1-1; possibly TRBD1 for D (5 bases). The specimen was PBMCs. CDR3 nucleotides: TGTGCCAGCACCCCCGCCCCAGGGCGGAACACTGAAGCTTTCTTT. Its translation is CASTPAPGRNTEAFF. The entire variable domain, with the rest obtained from reference TRBV9 and TRBJ1-1, is as follows: DSGVTQTPKHLITATGQRVTLRCSPRSGDLSVYWYQQSLDQGLQFLIQYYNGEERAKGNILERFSAQQFPDLHSELNLSSLELGDSALYFCASTPAPGRNTEAFFGQGTRLTVV.